This TCR beta chain was captured by sequencing in a study of cytomegalovirus exposure and HLA in healthy donors. Points from the study as a whole: Later genetic work tied a missense DCLRE1C variant to beta-chain V and J trimming.

The germline V gene encodes CDR1 MRHNA and CDR2 SNTAGT. J was trimmed by 8 bases and V by 5 bases; bases with no gene match: 9. The CDR3 spans 16 residues. On this clone: Its antigen is still unknown.

A multiplex PCR was run with 60 Vbeta primers and 13 Jbeta primers. Original handling: Later reanalysis found about 78 million unique TCR beta chains, around 10 million of them shared. Libraries were prepared by immunoSEQ multiplex PCR; TCRdb keeps only in-frame clonotypes and omits some of them. V and J calls and clone size are given by that table; D and trimming were obtained from the DNA. The sample comprises approximately 160,000 clones, 84% of which are singletons, and around 4.8% rests with the top ten. The V call is TRBV6-4, the J call TRBJ2-1; 13 positions match TRBD2. Sample: PBMCs. This receptor was taken from a girl between 10 and 17 years old in good health and CMV-seropositive. CDR3 coding DNA: TGTGCCAGCAGTCCCCAGACTAGCGGGGGGCGGGATGAGCAGTTCTTC. It is translated as CASSPQTSGGRDEQFF.